This T cell receptor beta chain appears in the sequencing data of a study of lung T cells in sarcoidosis with Löfgren's syndrome. Looked up from germline, CDR1 is SEHNR and CDR2 is FQNEAQ (reference sequence). This CDR3 comprises 16 residues. Points on this clonotype: The junction departs from the called germline gene at one end, perhaps through a read error.

TCRdb called the reads again in MiXCR, with one record for every CDR3 protein. The sample records some 18,000 distinct CDR3 sequences, about 20% being singletons. Specimen: CD4+ T cells from PBMCs. This clonotype originated in a human donor with sarcoidosis (Löfgren's syndrome or another form), or a control subject (not recorded which). The rearrangement links TRBV7-9 to TRBJ2-2; TRBD1 aligns across 8 bases. CDR3: CASSPQGTGPTGGLFF. For the CDR3, the DNA is TGTGCCAGCAGCCCTCAAGGGACAGGCCCGACCGGGGGGCTGTTTTTT.